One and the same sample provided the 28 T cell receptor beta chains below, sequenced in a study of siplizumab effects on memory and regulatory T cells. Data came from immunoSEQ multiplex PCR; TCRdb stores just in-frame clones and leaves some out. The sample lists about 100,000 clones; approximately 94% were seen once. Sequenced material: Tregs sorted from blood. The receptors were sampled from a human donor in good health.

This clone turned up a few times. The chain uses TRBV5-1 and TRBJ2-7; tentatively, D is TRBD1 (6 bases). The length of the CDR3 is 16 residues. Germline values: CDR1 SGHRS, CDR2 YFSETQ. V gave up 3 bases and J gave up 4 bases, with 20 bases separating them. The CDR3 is CASSSRGRQTFYEQYF. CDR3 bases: TGCGCCAGCAGCTCCAGGGGCCGACAAACCTTTTACGAGCAGTACTTC.

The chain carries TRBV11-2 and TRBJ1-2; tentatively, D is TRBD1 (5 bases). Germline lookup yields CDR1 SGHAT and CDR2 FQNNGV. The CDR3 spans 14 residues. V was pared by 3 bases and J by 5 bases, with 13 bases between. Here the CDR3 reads CASSFRQGPYGYTF. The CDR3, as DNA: TGTGCCAGCAGCTTTCGTCAGGGACCGTATGGCTACACCTTC.

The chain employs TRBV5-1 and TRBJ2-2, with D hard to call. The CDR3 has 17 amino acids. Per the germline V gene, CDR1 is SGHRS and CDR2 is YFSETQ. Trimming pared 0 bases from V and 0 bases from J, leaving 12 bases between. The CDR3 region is CASSLAGGYSNTGELFF. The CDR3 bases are TGCGCCAGCAGCTTGGCCGGCGGCTATTCGAACACCGGGGAGCTGTTTTTT.

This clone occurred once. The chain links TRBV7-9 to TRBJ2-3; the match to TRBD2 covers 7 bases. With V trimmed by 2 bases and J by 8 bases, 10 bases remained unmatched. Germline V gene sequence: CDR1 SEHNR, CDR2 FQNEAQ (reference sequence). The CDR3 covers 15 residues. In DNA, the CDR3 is TGTGCCAGCAGCTTATGGTCGCGGGAGAAGTCTACGCAGTATTTT. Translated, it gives CASSLWSREKSTQYF.

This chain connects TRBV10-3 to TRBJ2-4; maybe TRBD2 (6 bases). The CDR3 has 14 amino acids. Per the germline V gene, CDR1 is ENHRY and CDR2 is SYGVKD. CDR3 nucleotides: TGTGCAACTCAGGCGGGGTCGGCCAAAAACATTCAGTACTTC. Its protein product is CATQAGSAKNIQYF.

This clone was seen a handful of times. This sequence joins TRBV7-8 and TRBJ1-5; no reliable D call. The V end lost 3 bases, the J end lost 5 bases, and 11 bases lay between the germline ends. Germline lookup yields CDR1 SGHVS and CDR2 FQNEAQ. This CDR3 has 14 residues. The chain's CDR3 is CASSFSYGDQPQHF. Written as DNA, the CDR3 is TGTGCCAGCAGCTTCTCGTACGGGGATCAGCCCCAGCATTTT. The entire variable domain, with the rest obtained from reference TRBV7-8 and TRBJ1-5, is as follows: GAGVSQSPRYKVAKRGQDVALRCDPISGHVSLFWYQQALGQGPEFLTYFQNEAQLDKSGLPSDRFFAERPEGSVSTLKIQRTQQEDSAVYLCASSFSYGDQPQHFGDGTRLSIL.

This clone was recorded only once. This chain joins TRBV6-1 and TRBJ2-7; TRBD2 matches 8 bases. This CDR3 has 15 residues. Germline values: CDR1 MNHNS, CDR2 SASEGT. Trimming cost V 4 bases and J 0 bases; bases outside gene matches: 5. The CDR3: CASSAGGGLSYEQYF. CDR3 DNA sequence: TGTGCCAGCAGTGCCGGCGGGGGGCTCTCCTACGAGCAGTACTTC.

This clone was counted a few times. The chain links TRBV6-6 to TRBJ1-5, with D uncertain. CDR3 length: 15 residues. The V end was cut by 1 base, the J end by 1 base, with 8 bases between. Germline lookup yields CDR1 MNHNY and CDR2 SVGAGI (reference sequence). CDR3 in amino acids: CASSYFGVSNQPQHF. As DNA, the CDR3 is TGTGCCAGCAGTTACTTTGGGGTAAGCAATCAGCCCCAGCATTTT.

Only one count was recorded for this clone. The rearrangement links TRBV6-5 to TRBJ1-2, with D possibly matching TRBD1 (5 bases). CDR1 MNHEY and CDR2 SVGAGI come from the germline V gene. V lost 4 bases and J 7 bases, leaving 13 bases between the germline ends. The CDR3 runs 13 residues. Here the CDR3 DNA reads TGTGCCAGCAGTTTGCCAGGGAAGATTGGCTACACCTTC. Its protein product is CASSLPGKIGYTF.

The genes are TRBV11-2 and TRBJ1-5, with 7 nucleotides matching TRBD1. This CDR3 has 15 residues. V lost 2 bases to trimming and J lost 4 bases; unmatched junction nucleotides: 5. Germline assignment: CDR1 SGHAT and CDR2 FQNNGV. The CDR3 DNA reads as TGTGCCAGCAGCTTATCGGGGACAGCGAATCAGCCCCAGCATTTT. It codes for CASSLSGTANQPQHF.

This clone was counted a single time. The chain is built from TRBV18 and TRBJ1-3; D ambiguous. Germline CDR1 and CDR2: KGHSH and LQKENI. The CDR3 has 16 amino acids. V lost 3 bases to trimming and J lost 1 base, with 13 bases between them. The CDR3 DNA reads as TGTGCCAGCTCACCCGGAATACAGTCATCTGGAAACACCATATATTTT. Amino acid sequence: CASSPGIQSSGNTIYF.

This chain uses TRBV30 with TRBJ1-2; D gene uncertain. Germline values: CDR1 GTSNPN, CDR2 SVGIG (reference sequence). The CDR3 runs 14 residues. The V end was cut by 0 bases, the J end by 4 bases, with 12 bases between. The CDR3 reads CAWSVVFKSYGYTF. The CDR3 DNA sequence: TGTGCCTGGAGTGTTGTTTTCAAGTCCTATGGCTACACCTTC. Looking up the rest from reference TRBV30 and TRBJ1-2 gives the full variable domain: SQTIHQWPATLVQPVGSPLSLECTVEGTSNPNLYWYRQAAGRGLQLLFYSVGIGQISSEVPQNLSASRPQDRQFILSSKKLLLSDSGFYLCAWSVVFKSYGYTFGSGTRLTVV.

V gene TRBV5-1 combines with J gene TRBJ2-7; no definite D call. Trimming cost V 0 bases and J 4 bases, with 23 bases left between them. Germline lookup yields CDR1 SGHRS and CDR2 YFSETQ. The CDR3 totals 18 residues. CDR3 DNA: TGCGCCAGCAGCTTGGCGCCCGCGGACCGCCGATACCGATACGAGCAGTACTTC. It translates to CASSLAPADRRYRYEQYF. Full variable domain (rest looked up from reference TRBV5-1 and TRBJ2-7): KAGVTQTPRYLIKTRGQQVTLSCSPISGHRSVSWYQQTPGQGLQFLFEYFSETQRNKGNFPGRFSGRQFSNSRSEMNVSTLELGDSALYLCASSLAPADRRYRYEQYFGPGTRLTVT.

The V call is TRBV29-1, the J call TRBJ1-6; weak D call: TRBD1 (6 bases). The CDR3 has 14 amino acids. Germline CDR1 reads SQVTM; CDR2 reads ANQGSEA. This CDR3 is CSVLMGAGNSPLHF. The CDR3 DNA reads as TGCAGTGTGTTGATGGGGGCAGGGAATTCACCCCTCCACTTT.

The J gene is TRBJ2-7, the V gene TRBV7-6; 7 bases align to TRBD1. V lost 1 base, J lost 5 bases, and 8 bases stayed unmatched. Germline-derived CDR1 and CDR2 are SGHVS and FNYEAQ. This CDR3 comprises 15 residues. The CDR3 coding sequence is TGTGCCAGCAGCTTAGGGTTCACAGGGGTCCACGAGCAGTACTTC. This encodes CASSLGFTGVHEQYF.

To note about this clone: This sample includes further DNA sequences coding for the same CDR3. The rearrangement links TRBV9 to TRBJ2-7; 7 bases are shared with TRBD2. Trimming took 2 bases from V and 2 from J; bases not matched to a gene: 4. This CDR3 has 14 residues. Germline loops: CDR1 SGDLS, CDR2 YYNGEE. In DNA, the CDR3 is TGTGCCAGCAGCGTCCTAGCGGTAACCTACGAGCAGTACTTC. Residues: CASSVLAVTYEQYF.

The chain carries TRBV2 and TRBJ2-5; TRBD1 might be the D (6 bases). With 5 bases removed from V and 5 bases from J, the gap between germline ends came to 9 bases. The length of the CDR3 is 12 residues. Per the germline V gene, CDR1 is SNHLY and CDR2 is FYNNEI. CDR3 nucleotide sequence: TGTGCCAGCAGTCAGGGGCAGGAGACCCAGTACTTC. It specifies CASSQGQETQYF.

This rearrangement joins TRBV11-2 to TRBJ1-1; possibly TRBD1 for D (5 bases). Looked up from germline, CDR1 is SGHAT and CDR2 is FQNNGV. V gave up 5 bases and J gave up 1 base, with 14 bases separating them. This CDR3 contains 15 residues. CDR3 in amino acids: CASSKPGRTNTEAFF. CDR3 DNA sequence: TGTGCCAGCAGCAAACCGGGACGCACGAACACTGAAGCTTTCTTT. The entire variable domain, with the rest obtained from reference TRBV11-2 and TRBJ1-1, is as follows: EAGVAQSPRYKIIEKRQSVAFWCNPISGHATLYWYQQILGQGPKLLIQFQNNGVVDDSQLPKDRFSAERLKGVDSTLKIQPAKLEDSAVYLCASSKPGRTNTEAFFGQGTRLTVV.

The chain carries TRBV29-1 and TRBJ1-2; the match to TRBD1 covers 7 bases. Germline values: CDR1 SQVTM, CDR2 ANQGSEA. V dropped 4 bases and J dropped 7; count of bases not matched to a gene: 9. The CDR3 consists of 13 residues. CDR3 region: CSVVRDRAGGYTF. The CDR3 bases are TGCAGCGTTGTACGAGACAGGGCTGGTGGCTACACCTTC.

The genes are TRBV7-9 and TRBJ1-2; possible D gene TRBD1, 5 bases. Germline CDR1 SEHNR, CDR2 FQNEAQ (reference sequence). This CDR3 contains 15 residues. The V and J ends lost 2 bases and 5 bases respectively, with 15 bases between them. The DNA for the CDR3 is TGTGCCAGCAGCTTAAGGCGGCAGGGCGGTTATGGCTACACCTTC. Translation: CASSLRRQGGYGYTF.

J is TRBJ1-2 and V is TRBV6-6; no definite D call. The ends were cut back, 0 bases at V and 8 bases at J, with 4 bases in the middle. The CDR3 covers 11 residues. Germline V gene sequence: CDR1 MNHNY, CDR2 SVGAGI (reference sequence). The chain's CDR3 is CASSYSLGYTF. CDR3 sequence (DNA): TGTGCCAGCAGTTACTCCCTGGGCTACACCTTC.

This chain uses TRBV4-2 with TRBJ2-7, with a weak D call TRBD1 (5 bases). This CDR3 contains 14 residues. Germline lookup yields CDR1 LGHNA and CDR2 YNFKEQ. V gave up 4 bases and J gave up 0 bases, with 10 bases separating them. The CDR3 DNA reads TGTGCCAGCAGCCCAAGCCAGGGCTCCTACGAGCAGTACTTC. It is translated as CASSPSQGSYEQYF.

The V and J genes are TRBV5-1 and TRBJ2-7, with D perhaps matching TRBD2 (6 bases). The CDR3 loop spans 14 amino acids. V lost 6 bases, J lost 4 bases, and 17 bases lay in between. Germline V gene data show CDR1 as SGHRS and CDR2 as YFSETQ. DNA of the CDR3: TGCGCCAGCAATCCCACCGGGAGCTATTACGAGCAGTACTTC. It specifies CASNPTGSYYEQYF.

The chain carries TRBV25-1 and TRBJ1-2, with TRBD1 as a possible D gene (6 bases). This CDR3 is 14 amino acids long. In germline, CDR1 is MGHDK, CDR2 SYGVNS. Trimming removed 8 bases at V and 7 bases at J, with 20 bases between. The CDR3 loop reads CASSWVSGGSGYTF. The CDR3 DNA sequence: TGTGCCAGCTCGTGGGTATCGGGGGGCTCTGGCTACACCTTC.

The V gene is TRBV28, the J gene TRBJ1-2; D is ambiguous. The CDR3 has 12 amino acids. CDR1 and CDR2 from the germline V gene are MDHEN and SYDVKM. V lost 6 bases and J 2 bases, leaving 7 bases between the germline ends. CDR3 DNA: TGTGCCAGCAGACCGGGAAACTATGGCTACACCTTC. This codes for CASRPGNYGYTF.

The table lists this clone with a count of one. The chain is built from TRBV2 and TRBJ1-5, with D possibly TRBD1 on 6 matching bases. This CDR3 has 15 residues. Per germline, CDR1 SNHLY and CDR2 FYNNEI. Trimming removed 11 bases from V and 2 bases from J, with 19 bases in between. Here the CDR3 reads CASRGGALGNQPQHF. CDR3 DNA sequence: TGTGCCTCACGGGGGGGGGCCTTAGGCAATCAGCCCCAGCATTTT.

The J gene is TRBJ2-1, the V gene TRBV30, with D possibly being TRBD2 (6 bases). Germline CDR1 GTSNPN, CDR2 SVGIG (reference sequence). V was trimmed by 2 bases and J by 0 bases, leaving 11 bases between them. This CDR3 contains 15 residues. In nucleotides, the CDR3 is TGTGCCTGGAGTACGGGACTTACCTCCTACAATGAGCAGTTCTTC. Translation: CAWSTGLTSYNEQFF. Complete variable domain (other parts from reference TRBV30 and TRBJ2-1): SQTIHQWPATLVQPVGSPLSLECTVEGTSNPNLYWYRQAAGRGLQLLFYSVGIGQISSEVPQNLSASRPQDRQFILSSKKLLLSDSGFYLCAWSTGLTSYNEQFFGPGTRLTVL.

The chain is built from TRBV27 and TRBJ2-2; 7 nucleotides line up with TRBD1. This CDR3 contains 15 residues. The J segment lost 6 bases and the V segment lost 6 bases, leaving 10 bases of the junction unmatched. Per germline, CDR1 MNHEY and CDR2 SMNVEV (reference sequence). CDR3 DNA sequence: TGTGCCAGCAGCCCTACTTACAGGGGCCCCGGGGAGCTGTTTTTT. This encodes CASSPTYRGPGELFF.